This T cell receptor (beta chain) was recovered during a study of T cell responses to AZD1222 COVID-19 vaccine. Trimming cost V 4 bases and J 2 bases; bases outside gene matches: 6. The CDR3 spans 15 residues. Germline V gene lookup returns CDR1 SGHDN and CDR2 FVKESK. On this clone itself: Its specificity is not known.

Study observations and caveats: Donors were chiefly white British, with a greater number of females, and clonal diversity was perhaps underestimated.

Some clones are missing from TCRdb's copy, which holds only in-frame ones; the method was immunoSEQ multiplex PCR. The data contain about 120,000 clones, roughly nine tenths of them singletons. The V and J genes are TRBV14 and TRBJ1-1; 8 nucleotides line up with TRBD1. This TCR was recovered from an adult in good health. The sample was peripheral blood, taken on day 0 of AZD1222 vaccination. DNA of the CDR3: TGTGCCAGCAGCCCCATTGGACAGGGTAACACTGAAGCTTTCTTT. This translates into CASSPIGQGNTEAFF. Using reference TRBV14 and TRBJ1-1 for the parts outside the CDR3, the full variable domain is EAGVTQFPSHSVIEKGQTVTLRCDPISGHDNLYWYRRVMGKEIKFLLHFVKESKQDESGMPNNRFLAERTGGTYSTLKVQPAELEDSGVYFCASSPIGQGNTEAFFGQGTRLTVV.